The present TCR beta chain was sequenced within a study of shared clonotypes between healthy human individuals. V dropped 6 bases and J dropped 0 bases, with 16 bases sitting between them. This CDR3 region has 16 residues. Germline CDR1 is SGHTA and CDR2 is FQGNSA. Using immunoSEQ multiplex PCR, the repertoire was profiled, and TCRdb retains in-frame clones only, with some absent. Seen here are 2 million to 2.5 million clones, more than 90% observed once, and the top ten hold less than 0.15%. The chain recombines TRBV7-2 with TRBJ2-3; weak D call: TRBD1 (5 bases). This TCR derives from a man aged 18 to 30 in good health. Specimen: naive CD4+ T cells sorted from blood. As for subset: CD45RA+ positively selected. CDR3 in amino acids: CASRPDKPVSTDTQYF. The CDR3 DNA follows: TGTGCCAGCAGGCCGGACAAACCCGTTAGCACAGATACGCAGTATTTT.